A selection of T cell receptor beta chains follows, all from one sample in a study of T-cell reconstitution after alpha-beta-depleted transplantation in children. Using its own MiXCR run on the PCR reads, TCRdb lists one record per CDR3 protein. The sample holds 750,000 to 950,000 distinct CDR3 sequences, roughly 15% seen once. The sample was PBMCs, mostly from graft donor cells, taken 360 days after TCRalphabeta/CD19-depleted stem cell transplant. Receptors were obtained from a male patient younger than 18 who had a stem cell transplant for acute lymphoblastic leukemia, so the T cells may come from the graft donor. The CDR3 runs from the conserved cysteine through the conserved F or W. The order of the fields is V gene, clone size, D gene, J gene, CDR3 protein, CDR3 DNA. D genes are given only for firm matches. Some rows mark clone size as missing; the rest say once, few, many or name a class of expanded clone.

v_gene: TRBV7-9; abundance: once; d_gene: TRBD1; j_gene: TRBJ2-7; CDR3aa: CASTKQGRVYEQYF; CDR3nt: TGTGCCAGCACTAAACAGGGGAGAGTTTACGAGCAGTACTTC
v_gene: TRBV29-1; abundance: many; d_gene: TRBD1; j_gene: TRBJ2-2; CDR3aa: CSVVDRERGLGTGELFF; CDR3nt: TGCAGCGTTGTGGACAGGGAAAGAGGTTTGGGGACCGGGGAGCTGTTTTTT
v_gene: TRBV12-3/TRBV12-4; abundance: few; d_gene: TRBD2; j_gene: TRBJ2-1; CDR3aa: CASRLSPGGPTNEQFF; CDR3nt: TGTGCCAGCAGGCTTTCTCCGGGAGGGCCAACCAATGAGCAGTTCTTC
v_gene: TRBV6-1; abundance: NA; d_gene: NA; j_gene: TRBJ2-6; CDR3aa: CASSEQKGSGANVLTF; CDR3nt: TGTGCCAGCAGTGAACAGAAGGGCTCTGGGGCCAACGTCCTGACTTTC
v_gene: TRBV7-8; abundance: NA; d_gene: TRBD2; j_gene: TRBJ2-1; CDR3aa: CASSFRRVGRASSYNEQFF; CDR3nt: TGTGCCAGCAGCTTTCGCCGGGTCGGGAGGGCTAGCTCCTACAATGAGCAGTTCTTC
v_gene: TRBV7-6; abundance: NA; d_gene: NA; j_gene: TRBJ1-6; CDR3aa: CASSSQQGGNNSPLHF; CDR3nt: TGTGCCAGCAGCTCACAACAGGGAGGCAATAATTCACCCCTCCACTTT
v_gene: TRBV12-3/TRBV12-4; abundance: NA; d_gene: NA; j_gene: TRBJ2-7; CDR3aa: CASSPTPALEQYF; CDR3nt: TGTGCCAGCAGCCCAACTCCGGCCCTCGAGCAGTACTTC
v_gene: TRBV5-4; abundance: NA; d_gene: NA; j_gene: TRBJ2-1; CDR3aa: CASSLWGGNEQFF; CDR3nt: TGTGCCAGCAGCTTGTGGGGCGGCAATGAGCAGTTCTTC
v_gene: TRBV20-1; abundance: NA; d_gene: NA; j_gene: TRBJ2-5; CDR3aa: CSARLAEKQETQYF; CDR3nt: TGCAGTGCTCGCCTGGCGGAGAAACAAGAGACCCAGTACTTC
v_gene: TRBV7-3; abundance: NA; d_gene: NA; j_gene: TRBJ2-6; CDR3aa: CASSPPPTGANVLTF; CDR3nt: TGTGCCAGCAGCCCCCCCCCGACTGGGGCCAACGTCCTGACTTTC
v_gene: TRBV13; abundance: few; d_gene: TRBD1; j_gene: TRBJ2-1; CDR3aa: CASSFLIQGPFF; CDR3nt: TGTGCCAGCAGCTTCCTAATACAGGGGCCGTTCTTC
v_gene: TRBV20-1; abundance: NA; d_gene: TRBD2; j_gene: TRBJ2-7; CDR3aa: CSAKLAGGPSYEQYF; CDR3nt: TGCAGTGCTAAACTAGCGGGAGGGCCGTCCTACGAGCAGTACTTC
v_gene: TRBV7-9; abundance: few; d_gene: NA; j_gene: TRBJ2-1; CDR3aa: CASSLVVENEQFF; CDR3nt: TGTGCCAGCAGCTTAGTAGTGGAGAATGAGCAGTTCTTC
v_gene: TRBV29-1; abundance: NA; d_gene: NA; j_gene: TRBJ2-2; CDR3aa: CSVVTVELFF; CDR3nt: TGCAGCGTTGTAACAGTCGAGCTGTTTTTT
v_gene: TRBV29-1; abundance: few; d_gene: TRBD1; j_gene: TRBJ1-1; CDR3aa: CSVERGRQGREAFF; CDR3nt: TGCAGCGTTGAAAGGGGGAGACAGGGCCGTGAAGCTTTCTTT
v_gene: TRBV29-1; abundance: many; d_gene: NA; j_gene: TRBJ2-2; CDR3aa: CSVDGRTGELFF; CDR3nt: TGCAGCGTTGACGGACGCACCGGGGAGCTGTTTTTT
v_gene: TRBV20-1; abundance: NA; d_gene: NA; j_gene: TRBJ2-5; CDR3aa: CSAILGQNQETQYF; CDR3nt: TGCAGTGCTATTTTAGGACAGAACCAAGAGACCCAGTACTTC
v_gene: TRBV20-1; abundance: NA; d_gene: NA; j_gene: TRBJ2-7; CDR3aa: CSARGHNRAYEQYF; CDR3nt: TGCAGTGCTAGAGGCCACAACAGAGCCTACGAGCAGTACTTC
v_gene: TRBV20-1; abundance: NA; d_gene: TRBD2; j_gene: TRBJ2-7; CDR3aa: CSASGYRLADNEQYF; CDR3nt: TGCAGTGCTAGTGGTTATCGGCTAGCGGACAATGAGCAGTACTTC
v_gene: TRBV29-1; abundance: NA; d_gene: NA; j_gene: TRBJ1-1; CDR3aa: CSAGRGGQNTEAFF; CDR3nt: TGCAGCGCCGGACGGGGGGGACAGAACACTGAAGCTTTCTTT
v_gene: TRBV20-1; abundance: many; d_gene: TRBD1; j_gene: TRBJ2-4; CDR3aa: CSARTGVGKNIQYF; CDR3nt: TGCAGTGCTAGGACAGGGGTTGGCAAAAACATTCAGTACTTC
v_gene: TRBV7-3; abundance: few; d_gene: TRBD2; j_gene: TRBJ2-3; CDR3aa: CASSEGLAEINTDTQYF; CDR3nt: TGTGCCAGCAGCGAAGGACTAGCGGAAATTAACACAGATACGCAGTATTTT
v_gene: TRBV9; abundance: few; d_gene: NA; j_gene: TRBJ2-7; CDR3aa: CASSVVGSGEQYF; CDR3nt: TGTGCCAGCAGCGTAGTCGGGAGTGGTGAGCAGTACTTC
v_gene: TRBV29-1; abundance: many; d_gene: TRBD2; j_gene: TRBJ2-1; CDR3aa: CSVGTLLAAYNEQFF; CDR3nt: TGCAGCGTTGGGACACTGCTAGCGGCTTACAATGAGCAGTTCTTC
v_gene: TRBV5-1; abundance: many; d_gene: TRBD2; j_gene: TRBJ2-3; CDR3aa: CASSLVLGPSGRHTQYF; CDR3nt: TGCGCCAGCAGCTTGGTCCTGGGGCCTAGCGGGAGACATACGCAGTATTTT
v_gene: TRBV7-2; abundance: NA; d_gene: NA; j_gene: TRBJ2-5; CDR3aa: CASSTTSHKETQYF; CDR3nt: TGTGCCAGCAGCACCACTAGCCACAAAGAGACCCAGTACTTC
v_gene: TRBV5-1; abundance: NA; d_gene: NA; j_gene: TRBJ1-5; CDR3aa: CASSLRVNQPQHF; CDR3nt: TGCGCCAGCAGCTTGCGGGTCAATCAGCCCCAGCATTTT
v_gene: TRBV18; abundance: NA; d_gene: NA; j_gene: TRBJ1-1; CDR3aa: CASSPLQGGTEAFF; CDR3nt: TGTGCCAGCTCACCACTCCAGGGCGGGACTGAAGCTTTCTTT
v_gene: TRBV24-1; abundance: many; d_gene: NA; j_gene: TRBJ2-7; CDR3aa: CATSEGGSGSYEQYF; CDR3nt: TGTGCCACCAGTGAAGGGGGGAGCGGCTCCTACGAGCAGTACTTC
v_gene: TRBV5-6; abundance: NA; d_gene: NA; j_gene: TRBJ2-1; CDR3aa: CASSLGSGLASSYNEQFF; CDR3nt: TGTGCCAGCAGCTTGGGCAGCGGACTGGCGAGCTCCTACAATGAGCAGTTCTTC
v_gene: TRBV10-3; abundance: NA; d_gene: NA; j_gene: TRBJ1-1; CDR3aa: CAISEYGGTEAFF; CDR3nt: TGTGCCATCAGTGAGTACGGGGGGACTGAAGCTTTCTTT
v_gene: TRBV4-2; abundance: NA; d_gene: NA; j_gene: TRBJ1-1; CDR3aa: CASSPGPAFWAEAFF; CDR3nt: TGTGCCAGCAGCCCGGGGCCCGCCTTCTGGGCTGAAGCTTTCTTT
v_gene: TRBV5-1; abundance: NA; d_gene: NA; j_gene: TRBJ2-6; CDR3aa: CASSFGLSSGANVLTF; CDR3nt: TGCGCCAGCAGCTTCGGACTCAGCTCTGGGGCCAACGTCCTGACTTTC
v_gene: TRBV29-1; abundance: few; d_gene: NA; j_gene: TRBJ2-3; CDR3aa: CSVEGGRKDTQYF; CDR3nt: TGCAGCGTTGAAGGGGGCCGGAAAGATACGCAGTATTTT
v_gene: TRBV15; abundance: NA; d_gene: TRBD2; j_gene: TRBJ2-7; CDR3aa: CATSRDSSGNYEQYF; CDR3nt: TGTGCCACCAGCAGAGACTCTAGCGGGAACTACGAGCAGTACTTC
v_gene: TRBV7-8; abundance: few; d_gene: TRBD1; j_gene: TRBJ2-5; CDR3aa: CASSLFVRQGAETQYF; CDR3nt: TGTGCCAGCAGCTTGTTTGTGAGACAGGGAGCGGAGACCCAGTACTTC
v_gene: TRBV9; abundance: NA; d_gene: NA; j_gene: TRBJ2-3; CDR3aa: CASSVGAIPPADTQYF; CDR3nt: TGTGCCAGCAGCGTAGGAGCGATCCCCCCCGCAGATACGCAGTATTTT
v_gene: TRBV5-1; abundance: many; d_gene: TRBD1; j_gene: TRBJ1-1; CDR3aa: CASSRTGVEAFF; CDR3nt: TGCGCCAGCAGCCGGACAGGGGTTGAAGCTTTCTTT
v_gene: TRBV20-1; abundance: many; d_gene: NA; j_gene: TRBJ2-3; CDR3aa: CSASRADRTDTQYF; CDR3nt: TGCAGTGCTAGTCGCGCGGATCGCACAGATACGCAGTATTTT
v_gene: TRBV12-3/TRBV12-4; abundance: NA; d_gene: NA; j_gene: TRBJ1-5; CDR3aa: CASSLGWGGGQPQHF; CDR3nt: TGTGCCAGCAGTTTAGGGTGGGGAGGGGGTCAGCCCCAGCATTTT
v_gene: TRBV21-1; abundance: many; d_gene: NA; j_gene: TRBJ2-3; CDR3aa: CASSSSGTTDTQYF; CDR3nt: TGTGCCAGCAGCAGCAGCGGGACCACAGATACGCAGTATTTT
v_gene: TRBV2; abundance: few; d_gene: NA; j_gene: TRBJ2-7; CDR3aa: CASSLLRLGRYEQYF; CDR3nt: TGTGCCAGCAGTCTCCTTCGTTTAGGCCGCTACGAGCAGTACTTC
v_gene: TRBV12-3/TRBV12-4; abundance: NA; d_gene: TRBD2; j_gene: TRBJ2-1; CDR3aa: CASSSGLAGRYNEQFF; CDR3nt: TGTGCCAGCAGTTCCGGACTAGCGGGACGTTACAATGAGCAGTTCTTC
v_gene: TRBV4-1; abundance: many; d_gene: NA; j_gene: TRBJ1-1; CDR3aa: CASSPTDGDEAFF; CDR3nt: TGCGCCAGCAGCCCTACCGACGGCGATGAAGCTTTCTTT
v_gene: TRBV5-1; abundance: few; d_gene: NA; j_gene: TRBJ2-5; CDR3aa: CASSELVTAETQYF; CDR3nt: TGCGCCAGCAGCGAACTTGTGACTGCAGAGACCCAGTACTTC
v_gene: TRBV9; abundance: few; d_gene: TRBD1; j_gene: TRBJ2-7; CDR3aa: CASSPWTGSNEQYF; CDR3nt: TGTGCCAGCAGCCCATGGACAGGGTCCAACGAGCAGTACTTC
v_gene: TRBV15; abundance: few; d_gene: NA; j_gene: TRBJ2-2; CDR3aa: CATSSLQGSDTGELFF; CDR3nt: TGTGCCACCAGCAGTCTCCAGGGGTCCGACACCGGGGAGCTGTTTTTT
v_gene: TRBV12-3/TRBV12-4; abundance: NA; d_gene: TRBD2; j_gene: TRBJ2-1; CDR3aa: CASSLSSGRWGNEQFF; CDR3nt: TGTGCCAGCAGTTTGAGTAGCGGGAGATGGGGCAATGAGCAGTTCTTC
v_gene: TRBV5-1; abundance: NA; d_gene: TRBD1; j_gene: TRBJ1-5; CDR3aa: CASSLQGAQPQHF; CDR3nt: TGCGCCAGCAGCTTGCAGGGGGCTCAGCCCCAGCATTTT
v_gene: TRBV7-3; abundance: few; d_gene: NA; j_gene: TRBJ1-5; CDR3aa: CASSLGSARGQPQHF; CDR3nt: TGTGCCAGCAGCCTGGGGTCCGCGAGGGGTCAGCCCCAGCATTTT
v_gene: TRBV20-1; abundance: NA; d_gene: NA; j_gene: TRBJ2-6; CDR3aa: CSAGASGANVLTF; CDR3nt: TGCAGTGCAGGGGCCTCTGGGGCCAACGTCCTGACTTTC
v_gene: TRBV7-8; abundance: NA; d_gene: TRBD2; j_gene: TRBJ2-1; CDR3aa: CASSYRWTSGISEQFF; CDR3nt: TGTGCCAGCAGCTATAGATGGACTAGCGGTATTTCTGAGCAGTTCTTC
v_gene: TRBV7-8; abundance: many; d_gene: TRBD1; j_gene: TRBJ2-1; CDR3aa: CASSPTGGKNEQFF; CDR3nt: TGTGCCAGCAGCCCGACAGGGGGCAAAAATGAGCAGTTCTTC
v_gene: TRBV11-2; abundance: few; d_gene: NA; j_gene: TRBJ1-1; CDR3aa: CASSLDPTTEAFF; CDR3nt: TGTGCCAGCAGCTTAGATCCGACCACTGAAGCTTTCTTT
v_gene: TRBV11-1; abundance: NA; d_gene: TRBD2; j_gene: TRBJ2-7; CDR3aa: CASSLSAGGPLLNEQYF; CDR3nt: TGTGCCAGCAGCTTATCAGCGGGAGGGCCATTATTGAACGAGCAGTACTTC
v_gene: TRBV7-6; abundance: few; d_gene: NA; j_gene: TRBJ2-1; CDR3aa: CASSSYGPPLREQFF; CDR3nt: TGTGCCAGCAGCTCCTACGGGCCGCCTCTACGGGAGCAGTTCTTC
v_gene: TRBV5-1; abundance: NA; d_gene: TRBD2; j_gene: TRBJ2-7; CDR3aa: CASSFPGLGGEQYF; CDR3nt: TGCGCCAGCAGCTTTCCGGGACTAGGTGGGGAGCAGTACTTC
v_gene: TRBV29-1; abundance: NA; d_gene: NA; j_gene: TRBJ2-7; CDR3aa: CSVEDLTEDSYEQYF; CDR3nt: TGCAGCGTTGAAGATTTGACAGAGGACTCCTACGAGCAGTACTTC
v_gene: TRBV5-1; abundance: NA; d_gene: NA; j_gene: TRBJ2-7; CDR3aa: CASSLKGSGVSYEQYF; CDR3nt: TGCGCCAGCAGCTTGAAGGGTTCTGGGGTCTCCTACGAGCAGTACTTC